This TCR beta chain was recovered during a study of blood T cells in healthy people across ages (dated by TCRdb to the mid-2010s). Regarding the complete study: Template switching captured roughly one uniquely barcoded TCR beta cDNA molecule per two T cells in model experiments. The study analyzed two additional independent replicas of 1 million unique cDNA reads from the same blood draw for two donors, one aged 18 to 29 and one aged 80 or older. The donors were split into four age groups: young (average 16 years), middle-aged (roughly 39), aged (approximately 60) and long-lived (more than 80). Age-related changes in TCR beta repertoire diversity were measured in the study by deep sequencing normalized with unique cDNA molecular identifiers. To avoid experimental bias, donors of different ages were randomly spread across the sequencing lanes. The full study reports these points: As age increased, observed TCR beta diversity per million T cells dropped in a roughly linear way, and a significant reduction was already evident by age 40. Because the CMV infection status of the donors was unknown, age-related changes in expanded clonotypes may potentially have been confounded. Compared with the aged group, the long-lived group had more naive CD4+ T cells, fewer expanded clones and increased TCR diversity, suggesting age selection. Because profiling used bulk unsorted PBMCs, naive and antigen-experienced compartments could not be compared conclusively. The percentage of naive T cells measured by flow cytometry correlated strongly with observed TCR beta diversity. Estimates of total diversity based on one million sequenced T cells were regarded as lower bounds and as underestimates.

Comment on this clonotype: The antigen it recognizes is unknown. No much larger clonotype is one base removed from it; base qualities were not supplied.

The method was 5' RACE. The sequencer listed for this sample is Illumina HiSeq 2500. A second PCR of about 6 to 12 cycles was performed with a sample-barcoded 5' primer and a J-beta primer mix. A template-switch 5' adaptor carrying 12 random nucleotides introduced a unique molecular identifier onto each TCR beta cDNA molecule. Each sample yielded at least 3 million CDR3-containing paired-end reads. All of the RNA was converted into first-strand cDNA using the Mint cDNA synthesis kit, with a TRBC-specific oligonucleotide serving as the primer. Following uracil-DNA glycosylase treatment, all cDNA underwent a first 18-cycle PCR with the universal primers M1SS and BC2_uni_R. The paper's processing steps were these. Each sample was normalized by randomly selecting 1 million high-quality reads, each carrying a distinct molecular identifier. Instead of being binned into consensus sequences, reads that shared molecular identifiers were thrown out. MiTCR, set to a Q25 quality threshold and the strictest error-elimination algorithm, was used for CDR3 identification, clonotype clustering and error correction. Lower-bound total TCR beta diversity was estimated with a nonparametric unseen species model using Euler transformation. TCRdb reworked the public reads: Q25 trimming with fastp, MiXCR clone assembly, productive beta chains retained. Each CDR3 protein appears once, grouped with its most common genes and DNA. TCRdb, not the original authors, processed these V and J calls. The sample table shows 450,000 to 700,000 distinct CDR3 sequences, and 25% to 30% are seen once. The leading ten clones occupy about 18% of the sample.

The approximately 40 donors, aged roughly 6 to 100 years, were systemically healthy Caucasian individuals from Russia. About 9.6 milliliters of peripheral blood were collected from each donor into EDTA-treated Vacutainer tubes. Ficoll-Paque density-gradient centrifugation was used to isolate PBMCs, with at least 7 million per sample. Total RNA, at least 5 micrograms per sample, was extracted from PBMCs with Trizol reagent. For every donor, an aliquot of PBMCs went through flow cytometry to measure the percentages of naive CD45RAhigh/CD27high T cells. The CDR3 holds 15 amino acids from the cysteine to the phenylalanine. Only the CDR3 region is kept as DNA, spanning 45 bases read in frame from base 1. CDR1 SGHRS and CDR2 YFSETQ were looked up in the germline V gene. The germline ends are 17 bases apart after V is trimmed by 7 bases and J by 2 bases.

Specimen: blood. The clonotype was recovered from a woman in her 70s in good health. The rearranged chain carries TRBV5-1 and TRBJ2-3; TRBD1 is perhaps the D gene, given 6 matching bases. At the DNA level, the sequence is TGCGCCAGCTCAAATCCAGGGGTGGTCACAGATACGCAGTATTTT. Translated, it gives CASSNPGVVTDTQYF. Outside the CDR3, residues come from the reference TRBV5-1 and TRBJ2-3 proteins, so the full variable domain is: KAGVTQTPRYLIKTRGQQVTLSCSPISGHRSVSWYQQTPGQGLQFLFEYFSETQRNKGNFPGRFSGRQFSNSRSEMNVSTLELGDSALYLCASSNPGVVTDTQYFGPGTRLTVL.